Listed here is a single TCR beta chain. This sample stems from a study of control samples from healthy donors and cancer patients. Using immunoSEQ multiplex PCR, the repertoire was profiled, and TCRdb retains in-frame clones only, with some absent. The sample consists of 65,000 to 80,000 clones, about 90% of them appearing once. The specimen was PBMCs. The TCR comes from a woman aged 55-75 years with head and neck cancer.

CDR3 in DNA: TGTGCCAGCAGCCAAGATGGCGGGGCCTTAATGTACACTGAAGCTTTCTTT. Translated, it gives CASSQDGGALMYTEAFF. V gene TRBV14 combines with J gene TRBJ1-1, with D tentatively TRBD1 (5 bases). Germline CDR1 reads SGHDN; CDR2 reads FVKESK. The ends were cut back, 0 bases at V and 3 bases at J, with 17 bases in the middle. CDR3 length: 17 amino acids.